A selection of T cell receptor beta chains follows, all from one sample in a study of T cell responses to AZD1222 COVID-19 vaccine. Profiled with immunoSEQ multiplex PCR; TCRdb holds only in-frame clones, not every one. Of some 130,000 clones listed, about 90% are singletons. This sample comprised peripheral blood, obtained 28 days after the second AZD1222 dose. The receptors shown here come from an adult who received the AZD1222 COVID-19 vaccine. CDR3s include the opening cysteine and the closing phenylalanine or tryptophan. Fields, in order: clone size, J gene, D gene, V gene, CDR3 DNA, CDR3 protein. D genes are given only for firm matches. Some rows mark clone size as missing; the rest say once, few, many or name a class of expanded clone.

size: few; J: TRBJ1-1; D: NA; V: TRBV15; DNA: TGTGCCACCAGCAGCCCGGAGAGTGGAGCTTTCTTT; CDR3: CATSSPESGAFF
size: NA; J: TRBJ1-2; D: NA; V: TRBV12-3/TRBV12-4; DNA: TGTGCCAGCAGTTTAAGGGGGAGCTATGGCTACACCTTC; CDR3: CASSLRGSYGYTF
size: NA; J: TRBJ2-3; D: TRBD2; V: TRBV2; DNA: TGTGCCAGTGGCGGGAGAGAGGGCACAGATACGCAGTATTTT; CDR3: CASGGREGTDTQYF
size: NA; J: TRBJ2-7; D: TRBD1; V: TRBV29-1; DNA: TGCAGCGTTGAAGGGGGACAGGGGGCGTCCTACGAGCAGTACTTC; CDR3: CSVEGGQGASYEQYF
size: NA; J: TRBJ1-6; D: NA; V: TRBV5-6; DNA: TGTGCCAGCAGCCCCTTTGAGGGGCCCAATTCACCCCTCCACTTT; CDR3: CASSPFEGPNSPLHF
size: NA; J: TRBJ2-1; D: TRBD2; V: TRBV9; DNA: TGTGCCAGCAGCGTAGCTACTAGCGGGAGCGGTGAGCAGTTCTTC; CDR3: CASSVATSGSGEQFF
size: NA; J: TRBJ1-5; D: NA; V: TRBV5-1; DNA: TGCGCCAGCAGCCAAGACCGGACCGGGCCCCAGCATTTT; CDR3: CASSQDRTGPQHF
size: NA; J: TRBJ1-5; D: TRBD1; V: TRBV5-1; DNA: TGCGCCAGCAGTCCGGGACAGGGGGCTTTTCAGCCCCAGCATTTT; CDR3: CASSPGQGAFQPQHF
size: NA; J: TRBJ1-1; D: NA; V: TRBV7-2; DNA: TGTGCCAGCAGCTCCGCCCCGAGCACTGAAGCTTTCTTT; CDR3: CASSSAPSTEAFF
size: NA; J: TRBJ2-1; D: TRBD2; V: TRBV9; DNA: TGTGCCAGCAGCTCCCGGACTAGCGGAGTCTACAATGAGCAGTTCTTC; CDR3: CASSSRTSGVYNEQFF
size: few; J: TRBJ1-2; D: NA; V: TRBV2; DNA: TGTGCCAGCAGTGTAAGGCAGGGGTCTAACTATGGCTACACCTTC; CDR3: CASSVRQGSNYGYTF
size: NA; J: TRBJ1-2; D: NA; V: TRBV9; DNA: TGTGCCAGCAGCGTAGCTCCGCGGGAATCCAGTGGCTACACCTTC; CDR3: CASSVAPRESSGYTF
size: NA; J: TRBJ1-2; D: NA; V: TRBV12-3/TRBV12-4; DNA: TGTGCCAGCAGTTTACGGGGATCTGGCTACACCTTC; CDR3: CASSLRGSGYTF
size: once; J: TRBJ1-1; D: NA; V: TRBV30; DNA: TGTGCCTGGAGTGTGGGGGTAGGTCTCACTGAAGCTTTCTTT; CDR3: CAWSVGVGLTEAFF
size: NA; J: TRBJ1-1; D: NA; V: TRBV24-1; DNA: TGTGCCACCAGCGCGGGAGTTGAAGCTTTCTTT; CDR3: CATSAGVEAFF
size: NA; J: TRBJ2-7; D: NA; V: TRBV7-2; DNA: TGTGCCAGCAGCCCCCCGGGATACGAGCAGTACTTC; CDR3: CASSPPGYEQYF
size: once; J: TRBJ1-1; D: NA; V: TRBV6-5; DNA: TGTGCCAGCGGTTCGAAGGGTCCCATGAACACTGAAGCTTTCTTT; CDR3: CASGSKGPMNTEAFF
size: NA; J: TRBJ1-2; D: TRBD1; V: TRBV29-1; DNA: TGCAGCGTCACAGGGGGCCAAAACTATGGCTACACCTTC; CDR3: CSVTGGQNYGYTF
size: NA; J: TRBJ2-1; D: TRBD2; V: TRBV25-1; DNA: TGTGCCAGCAGTGGGAGCGGGAGTTTTAATGAGCAGTTCTTC; CDR3: CASSGSGSFNEQFF
size: NA; J: TRBJ1-1; D: NA; V: TRBV4-3; DNA: TGCGCCAGCAGCCAAGATAGGACAGTGAACACTGAAGCTTTCTTT; CDR3: CASSQDRTVNTEAFF
size: once; J: TRBJ2-7; D: TRBD1; V: TRBV29-1; DNA: TGCAGCGTTGCGAAAGGGACAGTGAGCTCCTACGAGCAGTACTTC; CDR3: CSVAKGTVSSYEQYF
size: NA; J: TRBJ2-7; D: TRBD1; V: TRBV18; DNA: TGTGCCAGCTCACCCGGGACAGGGAGCGAGCAGTACTTC; CDR3: CASSPGTGSEQYF